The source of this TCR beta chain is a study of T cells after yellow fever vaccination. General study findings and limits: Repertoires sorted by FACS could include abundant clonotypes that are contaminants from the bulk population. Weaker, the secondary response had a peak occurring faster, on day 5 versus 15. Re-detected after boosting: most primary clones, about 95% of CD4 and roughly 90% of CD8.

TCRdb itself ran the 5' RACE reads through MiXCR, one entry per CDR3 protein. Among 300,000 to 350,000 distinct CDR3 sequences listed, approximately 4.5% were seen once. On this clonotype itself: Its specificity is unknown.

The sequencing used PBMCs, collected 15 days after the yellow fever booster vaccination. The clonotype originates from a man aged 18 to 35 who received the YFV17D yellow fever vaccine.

The CDR3 sequence: CSASPPDRVDYGYTF. The CDR3 DNA reads TGCAGTGCTAGCCCTCCGGACAGGGTAGACTATGGCTACACCTTC. V is TRBV20-1 and J is TRBJ1-2, with 8 positions matching TRBD1. Germline V lookup: CDR1 DFQATT, CDR2 SNEGSKA (reference sequence). The V segment lost 3 bases and the J segment 3 bases; nucleotides outside the gene matches: 9. This CDR3 contains 15 residues.